What follows are 29 T cell receptor beta chains derived from one specimen sequenced in a study of beta chain features in type 1 diabetes. Whole-study findings and limits: The study found moderately but significantly shorter TCRB CDR3s in all four CD4+ subsets of Type 1 diabetes patients.

Every bit of the isolated RNA underwent reverse transcription, so sequencing read expressed TCRB transcripts. Generated by immunoSEQ multiplex PCR, the TCRdb table keeps only in-frame clones and is missing some. The table includes about 180,000 clones, approximately 8.4% detected once. Their antigens are not known. Specimen: central memory CD4+ T cells from blood. These receptors all come from a man aged 18 to 30 with type 1 diabetes.

This clone was seen a handful of times. The chain has TRBV2 and TRBJ2-4; TRBD2 might be the D (6 bases). The germline gives CDR1 SNHLY, CDR2 FYNNEI. There are 15 residues in the CDR3. V gave up 4 bases and J gave up 4 bases, with 14 bases separating them. The CDR3 reads CASSAEGARKNIQYF. For the CDR3, the DNA is TGTGCCAGCAGTGCGGAGGGCGCGAGGAAAAACATTCAGTACTTC.

This chain links TRBV25-1 with TRBJ1-1, with D hard to call. This CDR3 comprises 13 residues. The germline gives CDR1 MGHDK, CDR2 SYGVNS. Trimming took off 5 bases at V and 4 bases at J, with 11 bases between the two ends. CDR3 protein: CASSTTGPTEAFF. CDR3 coding DNA: TGTGCCAGCAGTACAACGGGTCCCACTGAAGCTTTCTTT.

The J gene is TRBJ1-1, the V gene TRBV6-1, with TRBD1 matching over 8 bases. The germline V gene has CDR1 MNHNS and CDR2 SASEGT. Losses at the gene ends were 3 bases for V and 1 base for J; bases not matched to a gene: 4. The CDR3 is 15 residues long. The CDR3 protein is CASSEQGAGNTEAFF. CDR3 in DNA: TGTGCCAGCAGTGAGCAGGGGGCCGGGAACACTGAAGCTTTCTTT.

The chain carries TRBV29-1 and TRBJ1-5; no firm D call. V gave up 4 bases and J gave up 6 bases, with 13 bases separating them. Germline V gene lookup returns CDR1 SQVTM and CDR2 ANQGSEA. The CDR3 length is 13 residues. The CDR3 loop is CSVGPSIGQPQHF. The DNA for the CDR3 is TGCAGCGTTGGCCCATCGATCGGTCAGCCCCAGCATTTT. The whole variable domain, remainder taken from reference TRBV29-1 and TRBJ1-5, is SAVISQKPSRDICQRGTSLTIQCQVDSQVTMMFWYRQQPGQSLTLIATANQGSEATYESGFVIDKFPISRPNLTFSTLTVSNMSPEDSSIYLCSVGPSIGQPQHFGDGTRLSIL.

This clone was counted only a few times. This chain connects TRBV28 to TRBJ2-5; D not certain. Between the trimmed V and J ends, which lost 3 bases and 7 bases, there was a span of 9 bases. From germline, CDR1 is MDHEN and CDR2 SYDVKM. The CDR3 runs to 12 residues. The CDR3 DNA reads TGTGCCAGCAGTTTGGGCACCCGGACCCAGTACTTC. Amino acids: CASSLGTRTQYF.

The chain joins TRBV30 to TRBJ2-7, with TRBD1 identical over 7 bases. Germline V lookup: CDR1 GTSNPN, CDR2 SVGIG (reference sequence). V was pared by 6 bases and J by 6 bases, with 11 bases of the junction left unmatched. The CDR3 has 13 amino acids. In DNA, the CDR3 is TGTGCCTGTATCGGGACAGACCGGATCGAGCAGTACTTC. Amino acids: CACIGTDRIEQYF.

The chain recombines TRBV27 with TRBJ2-7, with 11 bases lining up with TRBD2. J gave up 6 bases and V 3 bases, and 4 bases lay outside the gene matches. CDR3 length equals 14 residues. From germline, CDR1 is MNHEY and CDR2 SMNVEV (reference sequence). Here the CDR3 DNA reads TGTGCCAGCAGTTTTAGCGGGGGGGCCCGCGAGCAGTACTTC. Translating it yields CASSFSGGAREQYF.

The chain couples TRBV2 to TRBJ1-2; D is perhaps TRBD1 (5 bases). V was pared by 3 bases and J by 8 bases, with 16 bases between. CDR1 and CDR2 from the germline V gene are SNHLY and FYNNEI. This CDR3 has 14 amino acids. CDR3 region: CASSEGSGLVGYTF. The CDR3 nucleotides are TGTGCCAGCAGTGAGGGATCAGGGTTGGTCGGCTACACCTTC.

V is TRBV2 and J is TRBJ1-2; D unclear. CDR1 SNHLY and CDR2 FYNNEI come from the germline V gene. This CDR3 is 11 amino acids long. V lost 4 bases and J lost 5, with 5 bases in between. CDR3 sequence reads: CASSGGYGYTF. CDR3 nucleotide sequence: TGTGCCAGCAGTGGCGGGTATGGCTACACCTTC.

In its sample, this clone was seen a few times. This chain joins TRBV2 and TRBJ2-5; TRBD1 might be the D (5 bases). The CDR3 consists of 13 residues. Per the germline V gene, CDR1 is SNHLY and CDR2 is FYNNEI. V was trimmed by 2 bases and J by 3 bases, leaving 7 bases between them. The CDR3 region is CASSELQEETQYF. CDR3 sequence (DNA): TGTGCCAGCAGTGAATTACAGGAAGAGACCCAGTACTTC.

This clone has a handful of counts. The rearrangement links TRBV5-1 to TRBJ1-1; D perhaps matches TRBD1 (5 bases). The CDR3 spans 15 residues. From germline, CDR1 is SGHRS and CDR2 YFSETQ. The V end lost 1 base, the J end lost 3 bases, and 13 bases lay between the germline ends. The CDR3 is CASSLNGARDTEAFF. CDR3 in DNA: TGCGCCAGCAGCTTGAATGGGGCTAGGGACACTGAAGCTTTCTTT.

This chain connects TRBV10-1 to TRBJ1-1, with 7 bases fitting TRBD1. The CDR3 consists of 11 residues. V was pared by 4 bases and J by 7 bases, with 0 bases of the junction left unmatched. Germline V lookup: CDR1 WNHNN, CDR2 SYGVQD (reference sequence). The CDR3 is CASSGDSEAFF. The CDR3 DNA sequence: TGCGCCAGCAGTGGGGACAGTGAAGCTTTCTTT.

This clone was detected only a few times. The chain combines TRBV5-1 with TRBJ1-1, with D hard to call. V lost 3 bases to trimming and J lost 0 bases, with 9 bases between them. CDR1 is SGHRS and CDR2 is YFSETQ in the germline V gene. The CDR3 is 14 residues long. The CDR3 protein is CASSSTLMNTEAFF. The CDR3 DNA sequence: TGCGCCAGCAGCTCCACTCTGATGAACACTGAAGCTTTCTTT.

There are a few counts of this clone. Different DNA sequences within this sample yield the same CDR3. This rearrangement joins TRBV2 to TRBJ1-5; 7 bases match TRBD1. V lost 6 bases to trimming and J lost 0 bases; unmatched junction nucleotides: 2. CDR1 is SNHLY, CDR2 FYNNEI, per germline. The CDR3 length is 14 residues. CDR3 region: CASRGDSSNQPQHF. The CDR3 coding sequence is TGTGCCAGCAGGGGGGACAGTAGCAATCAGCCCCAGCATTTT.

This clone has only one observation. CDR3 bases: TGCGCCAGCAGTGGTGTCAGTCAAGAGACCCAGTACTTC. It is translated as CASSGVSQETQYF. This rearrangement joins TRBV10-1 to TRBJ2-5, with unresolved D. Per germline, CDR1 WNHNN and CDR2 SYGVQD (reference sequence). V shed 4 bases and J shed 2 bases, with 8 bases lying between them. This CDR3 region has 13 residues.

This clone was seen a handful of times. The V gene is TRBV5-4, the J gene TRBJ2-5; possibly TRBD1 for D (7 bases). This CDR3 region has 13 residues. Trimming took off 5 bases at V and 3 bases at J, with 11 bases between the two ends. Germline CDR1 SGHNT, CDR2 YYREEE (reference sequence). Here the CDR3 reads CASRPRGEETQYF. The CDR3 region has the DNA TGTGCCAGCAGGCCCAGGGGGGAAGAGACCCAGTACTTC.

This clone showed up just a few times. The chain couples TRBV11-3 to TRBJ2-1, with 8 bases matching TRBD2. The CDR3 is made up of 15 amino acids. V shed 6 bases, J shed 2 bases, and the junction held 6 bases outside the gene matches. The germline V gene has CDR1 SGHNT and CDR2 YENEEA. The DNA for the CDR3 is TGTGCCAGCAGAAAAAACGGGGGGGCCTACAATGAGCAGTTCTTC. Translating gives CASRKNGGAYNEQFF.

The V and J genes are TRBV7-7 and TRBJ2-2, with TRBD1 matching 7 bases. The CDR3 is 15 amino acids. Germline CDR1 is SSHAT and CDR2 is FNYEAQ (reference sequence). Trimming cost V 4 bases and J 7 bases; bases outside gene matches: 9. The CDR3: CASSSTTGANGELFF. As DNA, the CDR3 is TGTGCCAGCAGCTCCACTACAGGGGCGAACGGGGAGCTGTTTTTT.

The chain uses TRBV5-1 and TRBJ1-2, with 7 bases aligning to TRBD1. Germline assignment: CDR1 SGHRS and CDR2 YFSETQ. Unmatched junction bases numbered 3, after V lost 4 bases and J lost 0 bases. The CDR3 sequence is 14 residues long. The CDR3 loop reads CASSPGTANYGYTF. DNA for the CDR3: TGCGCCAGCAGCCCTGGGACAGCTAACTATGGCTACACCTTC.

Comment on this clone: Being one base from a much bigger clone, this may be a read error. CDR3 loop: CASSVSYEQYF. In DNA form, the CDR3 reads TGTGCCAGCAGCGTTAGCTACGAGCAGTACTTC. The chain uses TRBV7-9 and TRBJ2-7, with D unclear. Germline V gene lookup returns CDR1 SEHNR and CDR2 FQNEAQ (reference sequence). The CDR3 totals 11 residues. Trimming removed 5 bases from V and 3 bases from J, with 5 bases in between.

V usage is TRBV28 and J usage is TRBJ2-7, with D possibly being TRBD1 (7 bases). Per the germline V gene, CDR1 is MDHEN and CDR2 is SYDVKM. Between the trimmed V and J ends, which lost 7 bases and 6 bases, there was a span of 16 bases. The CDR3 is 13 amino acids. The CDR3 region has the DNA TGTGCCAGCATCCAGGACAGGCGGGGCGAGCAGTACTTC. Translation gives CASIQDRRGEQYF.

DNA for the CDR3: TGCGCCAGCAGCCAAGACGGCGGGGAACCGCCGCAGTACTTC. Its protein product is CASSQDGGEPPQYF. The chain recombines TRBV4-3 with TRBJ2-7; possibly TRBD2 for D (6 bases). V dropped 0 bases and J dropped 9 bases, with 15 bases sitting between them. The CDR3 extends over 14 amino acids. Germline CDR1 LGHNA, CDR2 YSLEER.

The chain carries TRBV7-2 and TRBJ2-1, with TRBD2 matching over 9 bases. V shed 9 bases and J 7 bases; nucleotides not matched to a gene: 13. CDR3 length: 15 residues. The germline CDR1 and CDR2 sequences are SGHTA and FQGNSA. CDR3: CASFRRLAGINEQFF. The CDR3 coding sequence is TGTGCCAGTTTTCGGCGGCTAGCGGGAATTAATGAGCAGTTCTTC. Full variable domain (outside the CDR3, taken from reference TRBV7-2 and TRBJ2-1): GAGVSQSPSNKVTEKGKDVELRCDPISGHTALYWYRQSLGQGLEFLIYFQGNSAPDKSGLPSDRFSAERTGGSVSTLTIQRTQQEDSAVYLCASFRRLAGINEQFFGPGTRLTVL.

This clone has only a few counts. This CDR3 reads CASSMFGMGNQPQHF. As DNA, the CDR3 is TGTGCCAGTAGTATGTTCGGGATGGGCAATCAGCCCCAGCATTTT. V is TRBV19 and J is TRBJ1-5, with D unclear. The CDR3 has 15 residues. Germline V gene data show CDR1 as LNHDA and CDR2 as SQIVND (reference sequence). V shed 3 bases and J shed 2 bases, with 11 bases lying between them.

This chain links TRBV18 with TRBJ2-1; TRBD1 agrees at 8 bases. This CDR3 contains 16 residues. The germline V gene encodes CDR1 KGHSH and CDR2 LQKENI. V shed 3 bases and J 4 bases; nucleotides not matched to a gene: 8. The CDR3 DNA sequence: TGTGCCAGCTCACCTTCCGGGACAGGCCGATACAATGAGCAGTTCTTC. It is translated as CASSPSGTGRYNEQFF.

The chain uses TRBV18 and TRBJ2-7; TRBD1 aligns across 12 bases. This CDR3 region has 15 residues. CDR1 and CDR2 (germline): KGHSH, LQKENI. V trimming: 3 bases; J trimming: 5 bases; junction bases outside the gene matches: 5. The CDR3 loop reads CASSPAGTGGNEQYF. CDR3 in DNA: TGTGCCAGCTCACCCGCGGGGACAGGGGGCAACGAGCAGTACTTC.

This clone was counted only a few times. The rearrangement links TRBV1 to TRBJ1-5; the D call in the table, TRBD1, was not verified against the DNA. TRBV1 is a recognized pseudogene. The CDR3 has 17 residues. This chain's CDR3 is CTSSHPTTGDGNQPQHF. The CDR3, as DNA: TGCACCAGCAGCCATCCAACCACAGGGGATGGCAATCAGCCCCAGCATTTT.

In this sample, this clone turned up a few times. The gene calls are TRBV7-8 and TRBJ2-3; TRBD2 agrees at 8 bases. Trimming took 5 bases from V and 2 from J; bases not matched to a gene: 6. This CDR3 has 15 amino acids. Germline CDR1 is SGHVS and CDR2 is FQNEAQ. CDR3: CASSRGGPVTDTQYF. In DNA, the CDR3 is TGTGCCAGCAGCCGCGGGGGGCCCGTCACAGATACGCAGTATTTT.

This clone was recorded at least ten times. This chain uses TRBV10-3 with TRBJ2-3; 7 nucleotides align to TRBD2. Per the germline V gene, CDR1 is ENHRY and CDR2 is SYGVKD. The CDR3 loop spans 16 amino acids. V lost 3 bases to trimming and J lost 0 bases; unmatched junction nucleotides: 6. The CDR3 sequence is CAISDRSGGSTDTQYF. DNA for the CDR3: TGTGCCATCAGTGATAGATCGGGGGGTAGCACAGATACGCAGTATTTT.